Listed here are 25 T cell receptor beta chains from one sample, sequenced in a study of technical replicates of blood from several donors. Data came from immunoSEQ multiplex PCR; TCRdb stores just in-frame clones and leaves some out. The sample comprises about 68,000 clones, about 97% of which are singletons, and 0.2% to 0.3% rests with the top ten. Material: T cells isolated from PBMCs. The receptors stem from a human donor in good health.

The chain recombines TRBV7-9 with TRBJ2-5; D is unresolved. The CDR3 has 14 amino acids. Germline V gene sequence: CDR1 SEHNR, CDR2 FQNEAQ (reference sequence). Trimming cost V 4 bases and J 1 base, with 10 bases left between them. The DNA of the CDR3 is TGTGCCAGCAGCTATTCAGGTGTCCAAGAGACCCAGTACTTC. The encoded protein is CASSYSGVQETQYF.

V is TRBV27 and J is TRBJ2-7; 10 nucleotides line up with TRBD1. The CDR3 extends over 14 amino acids. The V gene's germline CDR1 is MNHEY and CDR2 SMNVEV (reference sequence). The ends lost 2 bases at V and 6 bases at J; junction bases unmatched: 4. The CDR3 protein is CASSLGTGAFEQYF. CDR3 DNA: TGTGCCAGCAGTTTAGGGACAGGGGCCTTCGAGCAGTACTTC.

V gene TRBV7-2 combines with J gene TRBJ1-1; 7 nucleotides line up with TRBD1. CDR1 is SGHTA, CDR2 FQGNSA, per germline. The J segment lost 1 base and the V segment lost 5 bases, leaving 4 bases of the junction unmatched. The CDR3 extends over 14 amino acids. CDR3 region: CASSGRTGNTEAFF. CDR3 in DNA: TGTGCCAGCAGCGGCAGGACAGGGAACACTGAAGCTTTCTTT.

The chain joins TRBV30 to TRBJ2-7; TRBD2 might be the D (6 bases). The CDR3 has 14 amino acids. Germline V gene sequence: CDR1 GTSNPN, CDR2 SVGIG (reference sequence). The V and J ends lost 4 bases and 3 bases respectively, with 16 bases between them. CDR3 residues: CAWNRPGRYYEQYF. The DNA of the CDR3 is TGTGCCTGGAATCGGCCAGGGAGGTACTACGAGCAGTACTTC.

This clone was counted a single time. This chain links TRBV27 with TRBJ2-7; perhaps TRBD1 as D (6 bases). From germline, CDR1 is MNHEY and CDR2 SMNVEV (reference sequence). This CDR3 is 15 amino acids long. V was pared by 4 bases and J by 2 bases, with 15 bases between. CDR3 DNA: TGTGCCAGCAGTTGGGGCCACAGGGACCCCTACGAGCAGTACTTC. This encodes CASSWGHRDPYEQYF.

The V gene is TRBV6-5, the J gene TRBJ1-5, with no clear D. Trimming pared 11 bases from V and 6 bases from J, leaving 17 bases between. The CDR3 is made up of 13 amino acids. Germline CDR1 is MNHEY and CDR2 is SVGAGI. CDR3 DNA sequence: TGTGCCGCAGGTCTCAGTTCCGGTCAGCCCCAGCATTTT. It codes for CAAGLSSGQPQHF.

The gene calls are TRBV7-7 and TRBJ2-5; a possible D gene is TRBD2 (6 bases). The CDR3 has 15 residues. The V and J ends lost 5 bases and 2 bases respectively, with 15 bases between them. Germline values: CDR1 SSHAT, CDR2 FNYEAQ (reference sequence). As DNA, the CDR3 is TGTGCCAGCAGCGAATCCCTCGGGGGTCAAGAGACCCAGTACTTC. It is translated as CASSESLGGQETQYF.

The chain combines TRBV29-1 with TRBJ2-7, with 9 bases matching TRBD1. The CDR3 sequence is 13 residues long. Germline V gene data show CDR1 as SQVTM and CDR2 as ANQGSEA. Losses at the gene ends were 5 bases for V and 3 bases for J; bases not matched to a gene: 5. CDR3 region: CSVSGTGIYEQYF. The CDR3 coding sequence is TGCAGCGTTTCCGGGACAGGGATCTACGAGCAGTACTTC.

The chain links TRBV2 to TRBJ1-2; 10 bases are a match to TRBD1. The V segment lost 7 bases and the J segment 2 bases; nucleotides outside the gene matches: 7. CDR3 length: 15 residues. Germline V gives CDR1 SNHLY, CDR2 FYNNEI. CDR3 loop: CASTLTGGRNYGYTF. In nucleotides, the CDR3 is TGTGCCAGCACCCTGACAGGGGGCAGAAACTATGGCTACACCTTC. Filled out from reference TRBV2 and TRBJ1-2, the complete variable domain reads EPEVTQTPSHQVTQMGQEVILRCVPISNHLYFYWYRQILGQKVEFLVSFYNNEISEKSEIFDDQFSVERPDGSNFTLKIRSTKLEDSAMYFCASTLTGGRNYGYTFGSGTRLTVV.

The chain combines TRBV9 with TRBJ1-1; the D is unclear. The CDR3 spans 14 residues. The V end was cut by 3 bases, the J end by 7 bases, with 16 bases between. Germline V lookup: CDR1 SGDLS, CDR2 YYNGEE. The CDR3 spells CASSAGASSGEAFF. The DNA of the CDR3 is TGTGCCAGCAGCGCCGGAGCCTCGTCCGGTGAAGCTTTCTTT.

This chain connects TRBV10-1 to TRBJ1-5; no firm D call. The CDR3 length is 13 residues. Germline loops: CDR1 WNHNN, CDR2 SYGVQD (reference sequence). Trimming removed 0 bases at V and 7 bases at J, with 7 bases between. Written as DNA, the CDR3 is TGCGCCAGCAGTGAGTCGACTCAACAGCCCCAGCATTTT. This codes for CASSESTQQPQHF.

This chain uses TRBV13 with TRBJ2-3; D is undetermined. V was cut by 5 bases and J by 4 bases, with 10 bases left in between. The germline V gene has CDR1 PRHDT and CDR2 FYEKMQ (reference sequence). CDR3 length equals 13 residues. The CDR3 is CASSQRLADTQYF. The CDR3 DNA follows: TGTGCCAGCAGCCAGAGACTCGCAGATACGCAGTATTTT.

The chain carries TRBV21-1 and TRBJ1-1; the D call TRBD1 from the table was never checked on the DNA. TRBV21-1 is designated a pseudogene. The CDR3 is 14 amino acids. This CDR3 reads CASSKRGGNTEAFF. The CDR3 nucleotides are TGTGCCAGCAGCAAAAGGGGCGGGAACACTGAAGCTTTCTTT.

V gene TRBV28 combines with J gene TRBJ2-1, with TRBD2 matching over 11 bases. The trim removed 6 bases at V and 4 bases at J, leaving 2 bases unmatched. The CDR3 is 14 amino acids. The germline V gene encodes CDR1 MDHEN and CDR2 SYDVKM. CDR3 DNA: TGTGCCAGCAGGCCTAGCGGGAGGTACAATGAGCAGTTCTTC. As protein: CASRPSGRYNEQFF.

The CDR3 DNA follows: TGTGCCAGCGGGGTAGGGGGCGCCGGGGAGCTGTTTTTT. Its translation: CASGVGGAGELFF. The chain has TRBV7-3 and TRBJ2-2, with 7 positions matching TRBD1. Trimming at V came to 8 bases and at J to 6 bases, leaving 6 bases not matched to a gene. The CDR3 covers 13 residues. Germline CDR1 is SGHTA and CDR2 is FQGTGA.

The chain joins TRBV6-4 to TRBJ2-2, with 8 positions matching TRBD1. The CDR3 runs 13 residues. Germline V gene data show CDR1 as MRHNA and CDR2 as SNTAGT. J gave up 3 bases and V 9 bases, and 3 bases lay outside the gene matches. The CDR3 nucleotides read TGTGCCAGTACACAGGGGGACACCGGGGAGCTGTTTTTT. The encoded protein is CASTQGDTGELFF.

The V call is TRBV7-9, the J call TRBJ2-7, with D uncertain. V lost 2 bases and J lost 3, with 8 bases in between. This CDR3 has 13 amino acids. Looked up from germline, CDR1 is SEHNR and CDR2 is FQNEAQ (reference sequence). CDR3 amino acids: CASSLNSYYEQYF. The CDR3 bases are TGTGCCAGCAGCTTAAACAGCTACTACGAGCAGTACTTC.

The chain links TRBV30 to TRBJ2-3; D gene unclear. V was clipped by 0 bases and J by 0 bases, with 7 bases between them. This CDR3 has 14 residues. The germline V gene encodes CDR1 GTSNPN and CDR2 SVGIG (reference sequence). The CDR3 region has the DNA TGTGCCTGGAGTGTTCAGGCTAGCACAGATACGCAGTATTTT. This encodes CAWSVQASTDTQYF.

This chain uses TRBV7-9 with TRBJ2-2; possibly TRBD2 for D (5 bases). The length of the CDR3 is 16 residues. Trimming removed 3 bases at V and 3 bases at J, with 14 bases between. Germline CDR1 and CDR2: SEHNR and FQNEAQ (reference sequence). As DNA, the CDR3 is TGTGCCAGCAGCTTCTTAGCGAGTCCATACACCGGGGAGCTGTTTTTT. Translation gives CASSFLASPYTGELFF. Using reference TRBV7-9 and TRBJ2-2 for the parts outside the CDR3, the full variable domain is DTGVSQNPRHKITKRGQNVTFRCDPISEHNRLYWYRQTLGQGPEFLTYFQNEAQLEKSRLLSDRFSAERPKGSFSTLEIQRTEQGDSAMYLCASSFLASPYTGELFFGEGSRLTVL.

The V and J genes are TRBV5-6 and TRBJ1-1, with a weak D call TRBD1 (5 bases). The CDR3 is 15 amino acids. V was shortened by 0 bases and J by 3 bases, with 12 bases between the two germline ends. Germline CDR1 SGHDT, CDR2 YYEEEE. The CDR3 here is CASSLARAMDTEAFF. The CDR3 DNA reads as TGTGCCAGCAGCTTGGCCAGGGCTATGGACACTGAAGCTTTCTTT.

The chain carries TRBV2 and TRBJ2-1; D is undetermined. V was pared by 7 bases and J by 0 bases, with 13 bases between. The CDR3 covers 15 residues. Germline V CDR1 and CDR2: SNHLY, FYNNEI. The CDR3 DNA is TGTGCCAGCACCCTTGACTCGAGCTCCTACAATGAGCAGTTCTTC. The encoded protein is CASTLDSSSYNEQFF.

The rearrangement links TRBV16 to TRBJ1-4; D may be TRBD1 (5 bases). The CDR3 spans 17 residues. V lost 5 bases and J 0 bases, leaving 16 bases between the germline ends. From germline, CDR1 is KGHSY and CDR2 FQNENV. This chain's CDR3 is CASSFLTGVATNEKLFF. The CDR3 DNA is TGTGCCAGCAGCTTCTTGACGGGGGTTGCAACTAATGAAAAACTGTTTTTT.

The rearrangement links TRBV4-3 to TRBJ2-1; 13 nucleotides agree with TRBD2. The ends lost 1 base at V and 8 bases at J; junction bases unmatched: 2. From germline, CDR1 is LGHNA and CDR2 YSLEER. CDR3 length: 15 amino acids. The CDR3 nucleotides are TGCGCCAGCAGCCAAGGACTAGCGGGAGGCTATGAGCAGTTCTTC. It yields the protein CASSQGLAGGYEQFF.

This clone was found once. This chain joins TRBV5-1 and TRBJ2-7; TRBD2 matches at 9 bases. The V gene's germline CDR1 is SGHRS and CDR2 YFSETQ. This CDR3 comprises 14 residues. V shed 3 bases and J 2 bases; nucleotides not matched to a gene: 3. CDR3 DNA: TGCGCCAGCAGCTCTAGCGGGATCCCCTACGAGCAGTACTTC. It is translated as CASSSSGIPYEQYF.

This chain's CDR3 is CTGQGTYEQYF. The DNA for the CDR3 is TGCACCGGACAGGGAACCTACGAGCAGTACTTC. The J gene is TRBJ2-7, the V gene TRBV20-1; 8 nucleotides agree with TRBD1. CDR3 length equals 11 residues. CDR1 DFQATT and CDR2 SNEGSKA come from the germline V gene (reference sequence).